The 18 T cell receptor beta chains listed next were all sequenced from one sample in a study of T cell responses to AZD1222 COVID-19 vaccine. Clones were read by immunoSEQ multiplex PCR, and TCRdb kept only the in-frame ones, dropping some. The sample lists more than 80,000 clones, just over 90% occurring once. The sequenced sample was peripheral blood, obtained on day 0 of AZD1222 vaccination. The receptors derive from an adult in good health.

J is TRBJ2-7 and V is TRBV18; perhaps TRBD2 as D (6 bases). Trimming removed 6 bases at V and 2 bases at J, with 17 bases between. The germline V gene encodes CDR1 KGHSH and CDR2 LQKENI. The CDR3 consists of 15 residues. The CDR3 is CASSRGGAGTYEQYF. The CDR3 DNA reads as TGTGCCAGCTCGCGGGGCGGGGCCGGGACCTACGAGCAGTACTTC.

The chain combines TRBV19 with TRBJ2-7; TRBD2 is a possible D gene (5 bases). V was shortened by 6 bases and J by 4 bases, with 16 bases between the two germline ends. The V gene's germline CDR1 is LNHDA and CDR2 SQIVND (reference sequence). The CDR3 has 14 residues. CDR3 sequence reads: CASSSRESPYEQYF. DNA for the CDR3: TGTGCCAGTAGCTCCCGGGAAAGCCCTTACGAGCAGTACTTC.

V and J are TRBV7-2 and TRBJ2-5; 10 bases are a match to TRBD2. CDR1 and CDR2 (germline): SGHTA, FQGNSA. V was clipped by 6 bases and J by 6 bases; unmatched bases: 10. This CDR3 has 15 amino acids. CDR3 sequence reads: CASRAAGGQVKTQYF. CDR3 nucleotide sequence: TGTGCCAGCAGGGCAGCGGGGGGGCAGGTGAAGACCCAGTACTTC.

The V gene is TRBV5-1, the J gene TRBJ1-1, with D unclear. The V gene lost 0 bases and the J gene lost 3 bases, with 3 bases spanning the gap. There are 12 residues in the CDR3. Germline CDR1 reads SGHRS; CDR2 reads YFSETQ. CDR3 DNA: TGCGCCAGCAGCTTGGACGACACTGAAGCTTTCTTT. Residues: CASSLDDTEAFF.

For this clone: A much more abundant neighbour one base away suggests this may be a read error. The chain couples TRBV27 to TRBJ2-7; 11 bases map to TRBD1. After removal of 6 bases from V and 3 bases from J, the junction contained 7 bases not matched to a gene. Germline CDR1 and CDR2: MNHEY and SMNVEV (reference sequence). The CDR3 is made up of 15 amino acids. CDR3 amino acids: CASSPPGTGGYEQYF. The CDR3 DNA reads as TGTGCCAGCAGCCCCCCCGGGACAGGGGGCTACGAGCAGTACTTC.

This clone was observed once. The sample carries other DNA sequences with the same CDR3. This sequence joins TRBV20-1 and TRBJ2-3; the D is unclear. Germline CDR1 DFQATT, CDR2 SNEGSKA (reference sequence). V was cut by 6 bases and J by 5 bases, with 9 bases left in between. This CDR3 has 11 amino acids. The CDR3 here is CSAIRGDTQYF. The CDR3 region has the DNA TGCAGTGCAATTAGAGGAGATACGCAGTATTTT.

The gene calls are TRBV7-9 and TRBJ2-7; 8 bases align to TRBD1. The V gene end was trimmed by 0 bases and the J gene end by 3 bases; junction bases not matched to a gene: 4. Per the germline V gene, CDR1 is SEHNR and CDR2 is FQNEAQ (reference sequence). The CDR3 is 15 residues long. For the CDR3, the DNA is TGTGCCAGCAGCTTAGCATCAGGGGGCATCTACGAGCAGTACTTC. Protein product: CASSLASGGIYEQYF.

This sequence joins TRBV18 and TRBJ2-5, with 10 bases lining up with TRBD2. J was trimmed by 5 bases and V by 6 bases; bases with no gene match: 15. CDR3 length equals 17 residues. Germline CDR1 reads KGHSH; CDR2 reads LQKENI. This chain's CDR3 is CASSQTMSGGALETQYF. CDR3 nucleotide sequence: TGTGCCAGCTCGCAAACTATGAGCGGGGGGGCTCTGGAGACCCAGTACTTC.

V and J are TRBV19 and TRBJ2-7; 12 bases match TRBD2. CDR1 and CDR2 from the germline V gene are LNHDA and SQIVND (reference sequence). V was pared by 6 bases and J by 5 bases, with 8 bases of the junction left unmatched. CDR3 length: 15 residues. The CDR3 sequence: CASSASGGAGNEQYF. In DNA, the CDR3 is TGTGCCAGTAGCGCTAGCGGGGGGGCCGGGAACGAGCAGTACTTC.

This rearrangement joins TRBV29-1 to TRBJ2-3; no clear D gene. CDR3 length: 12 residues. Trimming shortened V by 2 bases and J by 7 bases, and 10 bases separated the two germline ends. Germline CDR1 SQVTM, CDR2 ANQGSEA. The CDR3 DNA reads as TGCAGCGTTGAATGGCGGAGTTATACGCAGTATTTT. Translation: CSVEWRSYTQYF.

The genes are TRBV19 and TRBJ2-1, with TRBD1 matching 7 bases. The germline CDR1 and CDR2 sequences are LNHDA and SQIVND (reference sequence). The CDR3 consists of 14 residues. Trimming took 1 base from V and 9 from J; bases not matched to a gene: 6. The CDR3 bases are TGTGCCAGTAGTATAGCGACAGGGTACGGTGAGCAGTTCTTC. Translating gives CASSIATGYGEQFF.

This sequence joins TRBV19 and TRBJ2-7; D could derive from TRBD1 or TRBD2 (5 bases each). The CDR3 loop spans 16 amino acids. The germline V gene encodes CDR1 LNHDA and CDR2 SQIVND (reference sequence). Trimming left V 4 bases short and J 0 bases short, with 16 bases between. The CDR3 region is CASSRGWTEASYEQYF. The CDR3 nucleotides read TGTGCCAGTAGTAGGGGGTGGACGGAGGCCTCCTACGAGCAGTACTTC.

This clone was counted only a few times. The CDR3 DNA sequence: TGCGCCAGCAGCCAAGATGGGGCGGGCGGCTACACCTTC. This translates into CASSQDGAGGYTF. The chain recombines TRBV4-3 with TRBJ1-2, with D tentatively TRBD1 (5 bases). There are 13 residues in the CDR3. V dropped 0 bases and J dropped 8 bases, with 10 bases sitting between them. Looked up from germline, CDR1 is LGHNA and CDR2 is YSLEER.

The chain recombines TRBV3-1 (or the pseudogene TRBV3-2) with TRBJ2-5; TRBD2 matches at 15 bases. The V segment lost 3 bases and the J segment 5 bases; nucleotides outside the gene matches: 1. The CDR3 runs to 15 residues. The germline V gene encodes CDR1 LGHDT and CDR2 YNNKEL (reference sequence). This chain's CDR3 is CASSHGLAGGETQYF. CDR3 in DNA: TGTGCCAGCAGCCACGGACTAGCGGGGGGGGAGACCCAGTACTTC.

The CDR3 here is CASSLQWDRTDTQYF. DNA of the CDR3: TGCGCCAGCAGCTTGCAATGGGACCGCACAGATACGCAGTATTTT. The genes are TRBV5-1 and TRBJ2-3; the D gene could be TRBD1 or TRBD2 (5 bases each). Germline V lookup: CDR1 SGHRS, CDR2 YFSETQ. V shed 1 base and J shed 1 base, with 10 bases lying between them. The CDR3 consists of 15 residues.

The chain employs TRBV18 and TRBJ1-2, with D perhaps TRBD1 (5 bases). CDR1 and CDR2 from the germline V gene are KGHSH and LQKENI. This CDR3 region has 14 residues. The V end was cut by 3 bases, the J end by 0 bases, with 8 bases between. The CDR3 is CASSPDSTNYGYTF. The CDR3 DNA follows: TGTGCCAGCTCACCCGACAGTACTAACTATGGCTACACCTTC.

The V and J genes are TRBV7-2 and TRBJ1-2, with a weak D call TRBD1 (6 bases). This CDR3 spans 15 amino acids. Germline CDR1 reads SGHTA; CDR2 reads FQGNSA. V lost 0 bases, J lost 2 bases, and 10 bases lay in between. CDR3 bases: TGTGCCAGCAGCTTAGCGCCAGGGGAAAACTATGGCTACACCTTC. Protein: CASSLAPGENYGYTF.

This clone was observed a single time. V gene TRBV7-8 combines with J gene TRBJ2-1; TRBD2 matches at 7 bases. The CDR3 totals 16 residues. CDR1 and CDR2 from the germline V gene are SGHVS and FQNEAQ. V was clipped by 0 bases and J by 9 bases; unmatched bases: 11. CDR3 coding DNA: TGTGCCAGCAGCTTAGCCGTGGCAGGGAGGGGCAGTGAGCAGTTCTTC. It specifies CASSLAVAGRGSEQFF.